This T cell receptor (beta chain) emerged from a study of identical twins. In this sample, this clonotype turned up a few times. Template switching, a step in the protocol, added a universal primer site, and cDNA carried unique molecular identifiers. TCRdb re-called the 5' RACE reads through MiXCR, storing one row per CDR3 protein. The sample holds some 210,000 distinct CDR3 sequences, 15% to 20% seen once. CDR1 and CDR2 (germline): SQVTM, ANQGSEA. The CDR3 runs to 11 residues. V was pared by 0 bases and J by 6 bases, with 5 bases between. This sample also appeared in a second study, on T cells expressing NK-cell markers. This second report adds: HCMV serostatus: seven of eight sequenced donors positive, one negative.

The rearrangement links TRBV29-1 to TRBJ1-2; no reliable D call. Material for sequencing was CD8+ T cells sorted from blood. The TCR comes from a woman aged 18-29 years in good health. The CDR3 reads CSVEDPNGYTF. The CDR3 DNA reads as TGCAGCGTTGAAGATCCAAATGGCTACACCTTC. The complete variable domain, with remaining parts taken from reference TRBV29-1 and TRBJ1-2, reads SAVISQKPSRDICQRGTSLTIQCQVDSQVTMMFWYRQQPGQSLTLIATANQGSEATYESGFVIDKFPISRPNLTFSTLTVSNMSPEDSSIYLCSVEDPNGYTFGSGTRLTVV.